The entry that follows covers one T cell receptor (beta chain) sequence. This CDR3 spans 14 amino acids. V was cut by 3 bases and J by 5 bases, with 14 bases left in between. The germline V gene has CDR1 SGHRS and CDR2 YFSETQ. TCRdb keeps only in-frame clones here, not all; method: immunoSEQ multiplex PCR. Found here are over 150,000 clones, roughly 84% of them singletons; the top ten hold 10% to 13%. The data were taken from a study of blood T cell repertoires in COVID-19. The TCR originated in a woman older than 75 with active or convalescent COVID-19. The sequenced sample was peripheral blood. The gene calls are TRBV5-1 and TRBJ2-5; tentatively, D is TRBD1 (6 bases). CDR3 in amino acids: CASSSPGAEETQYF. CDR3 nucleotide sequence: TGCGCCAGCAGCTCCCCAGGGGCGGAGGAGACCCAGTACTTC.